A single sample is the source of the 4 T cell receptor beta chains below, sequenced in a study of blood T cell repertoires in COVID-19. Method: immunoSEQ multiplex PCR; TCRdb's copy keeps in-frame clones and lacks some. Among around 160,000 clones listed, 75% to 90% were seen once. Source material: peripheral blood. The receptors originated from a human donor in a cohort sampled during active COVID-19.

This clone was detected a few times. The chain recombines TRBV2 with TRBJ2-1; 11 bases are a match to TRBD2. The CDR3 loop spans 15 amino acids. Unmatched junction bases numbered 10, after V lost 8 bases and J lost 7 bases. Germline V CDR1 and CDR2: SNHLY, FYNNEI. The CDR3 region has the DNA TGTGCCAGCCGACTGACTAGCGGGAAAACGAATGAGCAGTTCTTC. It yields the protein CASRLTSGKTNEQFF.

Concerning this clone itself: The same CDR3 arises from other DNA sequences in this sample as well. The V call is TRBV28, the J call TRBJ1-5; 10 bases match TRBD1. Germline loops: CDR1 MDHEN, CDR2 SYDVKM. V lost 3 bases, J lost 7 bases, and 6 bases stayed unmatched. The CDR3 consists of 15 residues. CDR3 nucleotide sequence: TGTGCCAGCAGTTTGGGACAGGGGTTTCGGCAGCCCCAGCATTTT. Translated, it gives CASSLGQGFRQPQHF.

The chain couples TRBV5-1 to TRBJ2-5; weak D call: TRBD1 (6 bases). There are 15 residues in the CDR3. V lost 0 bases and J 1 base, leaving 10 bases between the germline ends. Germline V gene data show CDR1 as SGHRS and CDR2 as YFSETQ. CDR3 sequence: CASSLDRVIQETQYF. The CDR3 coding sequence is TGCGCCAGCAGCTTGGACAGGGTAATCCAAGAGACCCAGTACTTC.

The V gene is TRBV30, the J gene TRBJ1-2, with a possible D match to TRBD1 (6 bases). The ends were cut back, 2 bases at V and 2 bases at J, with 15 bases in the middle. Germline-derived CDR1 and CDR2 are GTSNPN and SVGIG (reference sequence). CDR3 length: 15 residues. In DNA, the CDR3 is TGTGCCTGGAGTTGGACAGAGGAGACCAACTATGGCTACACCTTC. Residues: CAWSWTEETNYGYTF.